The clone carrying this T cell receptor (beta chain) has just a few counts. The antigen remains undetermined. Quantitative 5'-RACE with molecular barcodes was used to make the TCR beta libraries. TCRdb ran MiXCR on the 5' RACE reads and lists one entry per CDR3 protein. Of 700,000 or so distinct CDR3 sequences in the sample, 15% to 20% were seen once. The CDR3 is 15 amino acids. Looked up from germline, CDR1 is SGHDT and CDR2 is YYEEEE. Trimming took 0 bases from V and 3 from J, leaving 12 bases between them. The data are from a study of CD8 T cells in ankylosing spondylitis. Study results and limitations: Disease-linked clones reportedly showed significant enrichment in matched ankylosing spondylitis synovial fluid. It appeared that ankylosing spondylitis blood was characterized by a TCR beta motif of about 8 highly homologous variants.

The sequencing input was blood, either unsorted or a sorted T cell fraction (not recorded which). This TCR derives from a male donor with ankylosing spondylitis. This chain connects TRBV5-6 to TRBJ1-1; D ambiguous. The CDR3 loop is CASSLALLGDTEAFF. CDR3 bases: TGTGCCAGCAGCTTGGCCTTACTTGGGGACACTGAAGCTTTCTTT.